Listed here are 24 T cell receptor beta chains from one sample, sequenced in a study of memory CD4+ T cells and cytomegalovirus serostatus. The sort gate was single viable CD3+CD4+CD8-CD45RO+ cells for memory CD4+ T cells. Assay used: immunoSEQ multiplex PCR; TCRdb lists only in-frame clones, some missing. The sample includes some 50,000 clones, around 80% of them seen just once. Input material: memory CD4+ T cells from blood. Receptors were obtained from an adult in good health and CMV-seronegative.

The J gene is TRBJ2-1, the V gene TRBV18; no firm D call. The V gene lost 4 bases and the J gene lost 8 bases, with 15 bases spanning the gap. This CDR3 contains 14 residues. CDR1 and CDR2 (germline): KGHSH, LQKENI. The CDR3: CASSLTTVVHEQFF. The CDR3 DNA follows: TGTGCCAGCTCACTCACGACGGTGGTCCATGAGCAGTTCTTC.

The rearrangement uses TRBV28 and TRBJ1-4; 9 nucleotides match TRBD1. Trimming cost V 6 bases and J 7 bases; bases outside gene matches: 9. This CDR3 is 15 amino acids long. CDR1 MDHEN and CDR2 SYDVKM come from the germline V gene. CDR3 sequence reads: CASRTSGQGIEKLFF. Written as DNA, the CDR3 is TGTGCCAGCAGGACCTCGGGACAGGGTATTGAAAAACTGTTTTTT.

V usage is TRBV7-2 and J usage is TRBJ1-2, with D uncertain. The V gene's germline CDR1 is SGHTA and CDR2 FQGNSA. The CDR3 loop spans 15 amino acids. V lost 5 bases, J lost 1 base, and 14 bases lay in between. This CDR3 reads CASSPPRAFNYGYTF. The CDR3 DNA follows: TGTGCCAGCAGCCCCCCCCGCGCGTTTAACTATGGCTACACCTTC. The full variable domain, its missing parts supplied by reference TRBV7-2 and TRBJ1-2, is GAGVSQSPSNKVTEKGKDVELRCDPISGHTALYWYRQSLGQGLEFLIYFQGNSAPDKSGLPSDRFSAERTGGSVSTLTIQRTQQEDSAVYLCASSPPRAFNYGYTFGSGTRLTVV.

This chain connects TRBV6-1 to TRBJ2-4; D perhaps matches TRBD1 (6 bases). The ends were cut back, 1 base at V and 0 bases at J, with 10 bases in the middle. The germline CDR1 and CDR2 sequences are MNHNS and SASEGT. CDR3 length: 16 residues. In DNA, the CDR3 is TGTGCCAGCAGTGAAGTTGGGGGCCCAGCCAAAAACATTCAGTACTTC. Encoded protein: CASSEVGGPAKNIQYF.

The chain uses TRBV6-6 and TRBJ1-1; no reliable D call. Germline V gene sequence: CDR1 MNHNY, CDR2 SVGAGI (reference sequence). This CDR3 region has 15 residues. Trimming pared 9 bases from V and 6 bases from J, leaving 23 bases between. CDR3 protein: CASHIAGGGPAEAFF. The CDR3 bases are TGTGCCAGTCACATCGCCGGCGGAGGGCCGGCTGAAGCTTTCTTT.

This chain connects TRBV28 to TRBJ2-6, with 9 bases aligning to TRBD1. This CDR3 is 18 amino acids long. CDR1 MDHEN and CDR2 SYDVKM come from the germline V gene. After removal of 3 bases from V and 1 base from J, the junction contained 7 bases not matched to a gene. The CDR3, as DNA: TGTGCCAGCAGTTTGATGGGACAGGGATATTCTGGGGCCAACGTCCTGACTTTC. Protein sequence: CASSLMGQGYSGANVLTF.

For the CDR3, the DNA is TGTGCCAGCAGCTTACGAGGACTAGCGGACAATGAGCAGTTCTTC. This encodes CASSLRGLADNEQFF. The V gene is TRBV7-9, the J gene TRBJ2-1, with 10 bases matching TRBD2. This CDR3 has 15 amino acids. Germline V gives CDR1 SEHNR, CDR2 FQNEAQ (reference sequence). J lost 5 bases, V lost 2 bases, and 3 bases had no gene match.

V gene TRBV11-2 combines with J gene TRBJ2-1, with D possibly called TRBD1 or TRBD2 (5 bases each). Between the trimmed V and J ends, which lost 0 bases and 10 bases, there was a span of 16 bases. The CDR3 is 15 residues long. CDR1 is SGHAT and CDR2 is FQNNGV in the germline V gene. The CDR3 spells CASSLDASGWGEQFF. DNA for the CDR3: TGTGCCAGCAGCTTAGATGCTTCCGGTTGGGGGGAGCAGTTCTTC.

The chain uses TRBV29-1 and TRBJ1-2, with D tentatively TRBD1 (5 bases). There are 13 residues in the CDR3. Trimming took 7 bases from V and 6 from J, leaving 18 bases between them. The germline V gene has CDR1 SQVTM and CDR2 ANQGSEA. The CDR3 protein is CSGWGGTEDGYTF. In DNA, the CDR3 is TGCAGCGGATGGGGGGGAACTGAAGATGGCTACACCTTC.

J is TRBJ1-5 and V is TRBV5-1; D is uncertain. Germline values: CDR1 SGHRS, CDR2 YFSETQ. Trimming removed 1 base at V and 0 bases at J, with 14 bases between. This CDR3 is 17 amino acids long. As DNA, the CDR3 is TGCGCCAGCAGCTTGCTCCCGCTACAGAATAGCAATCAGCCCCAGCATTTT. It yields the protein CASSLLPLQNSNQPQHF.

V usage is TRBV30 and J usage is TRBJ1-1; 7 nucleotides agree with TRBD1. The V gene's germline CDR1 is GTSNPN and CDR2 SVGIG (reference sequence). V lost 7 bases, J lost 1 base, and 12 bases stayed unmatched. The CDR3 totals 15 residues. In nucleotides, the CDR3 is TGTGCCTTCATGAGGACAGGAACTTCGAACACTGAAGCTTTCTTT. Protein product: CAFMRTGTSNTEAFF. Using reference TRBV30 and TRBJ1-1 for the parts outside the CDR3, the full variable domain is SQTIHQWPATLVQPVGSPLSLECTVEGTSNPNLYWYRQAAGRGLQLLFYSVGIGQISSEVPQNLSASRPQDRQFILSSKKLLLSDSGFYLCAFMRTGTSNTEAFFGQGTRLTVV.

The DNA of the CDR3 is TGTGCCATCAGTGCATTGAGCGGGGGCTCTAACTATGGCTACACCTTC. Translation gives CAISALSGGSNYGYTF. The rearrangement joins TRBV10-3 to TRBJ1-2, with D possibly matching TRBD1 (6 bases). The CDR3 covers 16 residues. CDR1 and CDR2 from the germline V gene are ENHRY and SYGVKD. V was cut by 4 bases and J by 0 bases, with 15 bases left in between.

V gene TRBV7-2 combines with J gene TRBJ1-2; D may be TRBD1 (6 bases). V lost 1 base and J lost 1, with 19 bases in between. The CDR3 runs 18 residues. Germline V gives CDR1 SGHTA, CDR2 FQGNSA. CDR3 DNA sequence: TGTGCCAGCAGCTTAGTGGGGCAGGGGATAAAACTTAACTATGGCTACACCTTC. Protein product: CASSLVGQGIKLNYGYTF.

The chain links TRBV5-4 to TRBJ2-5; the match to TRBD1 covers 7 bases. Per the germline V gene, CDR1 is SGHNT and CDR2 is YYREEE (reference sequence). This CDR3 comprises 15 residues. With V trimmed by 4 bases and J by 6 bases, 12 bases remained unmatched. This chain's CDR3 is CASSLRDRVIQTQYF. For the CDR3, the DNA is TGTGCCAGCAGCCTCCGAGACAGGGTAATTCAGACCCAGTACTTC.

The rearrangement uses TRBV29-1 and TRBJ2-2; TRBD1 might be the D (6 bases). CDR1 is SQVTM and CDR2 is ANQGSEA in the germline V gene. The CDR3 length is 13 residues. V was shortened by 6 bases and J by 0 bases, with 8 bases between the two germline ends. The CDR3, as DNA: TGCAGCGTGACAGGCCCGAACACCGGGGAGCTGTTTTTT. Protein: CSVTGPNTGELFF.

The rearrangement links TRBV5-6 to TRBJ2-3; 7 bases match TRBD1. The CDR3 contains 16 residues. Unmatched junction bases numbered 11, after V lost 3 bases and J lost 4 bases. CDR1 SGHDT and CDR2 YYEEEE come from the germline V gene. CDR3 in amino acids: CASSWGLTGTADTQYF. The DNA of the CDR3 is TGTGCCAGCAGCTGGGGCTTGACAGGGACGGCAGATACGCAGTATTTT.

The chain couples TRBV6-1 to TRBJ1-1; D is uncertain. The CDR3 contains 14 residues. Per the germline V gene, CDR1 is MNHNS and CDR2 is SASEGT. The V and J ends lost 10 bases and 4 bases respectively, with 19 bases between them. CDR3 sequence (DNA): TGTGCCATCGACCTTGGCCTTGTCGGCACTGAAGCTTTCTTT. As protein: CAIDLGLVGTEAFF.

The table lists this clone with a few counts. V is TRBV7-2 and J is TRBJ1-6, with 7 bases that match TRBD1. V was clipped by 3 bases and J by 4 bases; unmatched bases: 3. The CDR3 totals 15 residues. CDR1 SGHTA and CDR2 FQGNSA come from the germline V gene. The CDR3 here is CASSFRDSYNSPLHF. The CDR3 DNA follows: TGTGCCAGCAGCTTCCGGGACAGTTATAATTCACCCCTCCACTTT.

This chain uses TRBV7-8 with TRBJ2-5; TRBD1 matches at 9 bases. Germline V gene lookup returns CDR1 SGHVS and CDR2 FQNEAQ. The J segment lost 7 bases and the V segment lost 6 bases, leaving 9 bases of the junction unmatched. CDR3 size: 14 residues. CDR3 sequence reads: CASRKDRGMGTQYF. In DNA form, the CDR3 reads TGTGCCAGCAGAAAGGACAGGGGTATGGGGACCCAGTACTTC. Full variable domain (rest looked up from reference TRBV7-8 and TRBJ2-5): GAGVSQSPRYKVAKRGQDVALRCDPISGHVSLFWYQQALGQGPEFLTYFQNEAQLDKSGLPSDRFFAERPEGSVSTLKIQRTQQEDSAVYLCASRKDRGMGTQYFGPGTRLLVL.

The chain links TRBV27 to TRBJ2-1, with 11 bases aligning to TRBD2. V shed 6 bases and J 2 bases; nucleotides not matched to a gene: 3. The V gene's germline CDR1 is MNHEY and CDR2 SMNVEV (reference sequence). This CDR3 spans 15 amino acids. For the CDR3, the DNA is TGTGCCAGCAGGAATAGCGGGGGGGCCTACAATGAGCAGTTCTTC. This codes for CASRNSGGAYNEQFF.

The rearrangement joins TRBV6-5 to TRBJ2-7, with D perhaps matching TRBD1 or TRBD2 (6 bases each). CDR1 MNHEY and CDR2 SVGAGI come from the germline V gene. The CDR3 is made up of 15 amino acids. Trimming stripped 6 bases from V and 0 bases from J, with 15 bases between. DNA of the CDR3: TGTGCCAGCAGCCAAGGGGGGACCAGCTCCTACGAGCAGTACTTC. Protein product: CASSQGGTSSYEQYF.

The J gene is TRBJ2-1, the V gene TRBV2; 9 positions agree with TRBD1. This CDR3 region has 15 residues. CDR1 SNHLY and CDR2 FYNNEI come from the germline V gene. The J segment lost 4 bases and the V segment lost 7 bases, leaving 8 bases of the junction unmatched. The CDR3 protein is CASTSVGTGYNEQFF. In DNA form, the CDR3 reads TGTGCCAGCACGTCGGTCGGGACAGGGTACAATGAGCAGTTCTTC. Variable domain in full (rest from reference TRBV2 and TRBJ2-1): EPEVTQTPSHQVTQMGQEVILRCVPISNHLYFYWYRQILGQKVEFLVSFYNNEISEKSEIFDDQFSVERPDGSNFTLKIRSTKLEDSAMYFCASTSVGTGYNEQFFGPGTRLTVL.

This sequence joins TRBV19 and TRBJ2-2; 9 nucleotides align to TRBD1. The CDR3 has 19 residues. The germline V gene has CDR1 LNHDA and CDR2 SQIVND (reference sequence). Trimming took 5 bases from V and 7 from J; bases not matched to a gene: 20. Here the CDR3 reads CASSSQTGGSFIRIGELFF. The CDR3, as DNA: TGTGCCAGTAGTTCGCAGACAGGGGGTTCGTTCATTCGCATCGGGGAGCTGTTTTTT.

The gene calls are TRBV7-2 and TRBJ2-1, with D perhaps TRBD1 or TRBD2 (6 bases each). This CDR3 has 16 amino acids. Trimming took off 1 base at V and 0 bases at J, with 10 bases between the two ends. Germline V CDR1 and CDR2: SGHTA, FQGNSA. CDR3 region: CASSLETGASYNEQFF. CDR3 in DNA: TGTGCCAGCAGCTTAGAAACGGGGGCCTCCTACAATGAGCAGTTCTTC.